The 23 T cell receptor beta chains in this list originate from one sample, sequenced in a study of naive and memory T cell subsets. TCR cDNA received a 3' ligated oligonucleotide that carried a UMI. The SP2 primer and nested alpha and beta constant region primers amplified ligated cDNA in four rounds. In TCRdb, the 5' RACE reads were re-called with MiXCR into one record per CDR3 protein. The sample contains roughly 56,000 distinct CDR3 sequences, around 7.7% of which appear only once. These receptors were taken from a male donor in good health.

This clonotype was seen many times. The genes are TRBV21-1 and TRBJ1-5; the D call of TRBD1 is as the table states it, not checked on the DNA. TRBV21-1 is termed a pseudogene. The CDR3 extends over 17 amino acids. The CDR3 here is CASSSPPGRCSFQPQHF. The CDR3 DNA sequence: TGTGCCAGCAGCAGTCCTCCGGGGCGATGTTCGTTTCAGCCCCAGCATTTT.

This chain connects TRBV28 to TRBJ2-1; 12 bases align to TRBD2. This CDR3 is 14 amino acids long. After removal of 2 bases from V and 14 bases from J, the junction contained 7 bases not matched to a gene. Germline CDR1 MDHEN, CDR2 SYDVKM. The CDR3 DNA is TGTGCCAGCAGTTTAAGGACTAGCGGGACCTGGGAGTTCTTC. Its protein product is CASSLRTSGTWEFF.

The rearrangement links TRBV28 to TRBJ2-7; tentative D call: TRBD2 (5 bases). This CDR3 is 15 amino acids long. Germline lookup yields CDR1 MDHEN and CDR2 SYDVKM. V was trimmed by 3 bases and J by 4 bases, leaving 16 bases between them. The CDR3 here is CASSFGGTGEYEQYF. Here the CDR3 DNA reads TGTGCCAGCAGTTTCGGCGGTACCGGGGAGTACGAGCAGTACTTC.

This clonotype was found many times. This chain links TRBV12-2 with TRBJ2-2; the DNA was not used to check the table's D call, TRBD1. TRBV12-2 is a recognized pseudogene. The CDR3 is 13 amino acids. CDR3 nucleotide sequence: TGTGCAAGGACGACAGGGAACACCGGGGAGCTGTTTTTT. Translation: CARTTGNTGELFF.

This clonotype occurred a few times. This sequence joins TRBV29-1 and TRBJ2-1; D is perhaps TRBD2 (5 bases). The V and J ends lost 3 bases and 6 bases respectively, with 9 bases between them. Germline assignment: CDR1 SQVTM and CDR2 ANQGSEA. The CDR3 length is 12 residues. CDR3 DNA sequence: TGCAGCGTTGATTCTAGCTCCAATGAGCAGTTCTTC. It specifies CSVDSSSNEQFF.

This clonotype was observed many times. The chain joins TRBV29-1 to TRBJ2-1, with D perhaps being TRBD1 or TRBD2 (5 bases each). The V end was cut by 8 bases, the J end by 8 bases, with 19 bases between. In germline, CDR1 is SQVTM, CDR2 ANQGSEA. The CDR3 has 13 residues. The CDR3: CSSRDGSRDEQFF. The CDR3, as DNA: TGCAGCTCCCGGGACGGATCTCGGGATGAGCAGTTCTTC.

This clonotype was recorded many times. The chain is built from TRBV11-2 and TRBJ1-2, with no clear D. Trimming took off 4 bases at V and 8 bases at J, with 14 bases between the two ends. This CDR3 is 13 amino acids long. Germline CDR1 SGHAT, CDR2 FQNNGV. CDR3 nucleotide sequence: TGTGCCAGCAGCTCCAATTCCCGTCGGGGCTACACCTTC. It encodes CASSSNSRRGYTF.

The chain couples TRBV20-1 to TRBJ2-1; TRBD2 agrees at 7 bases. Germline CDR1 DFQATT, CDR2 SNEGSKA (reference sequence). CDR3 length: 15 amino acids. V lost 7 bases to trimming and J lost 7 bases; unmatched junction nucleotides: 16. CDR3 protein: CSGREIISPVNEQFF. Written as DNA, the CDR3 is TGCAGTGGGCGGGAGATCATATCACCCGTGAATGAGCAGTTCTTC.

This clonotype was recorded at least ten times. V and J are TRBV27 and TRBJ2-7, with 9 positions matching TRBD1. V lost 3 bases and J lost 5; bases outside the gene matches: 8. Germline assignment: CDR1 MNHEY and CDR2 SMNVEV (reference sequence). The CDR3 extends over 15 amino acids. The CDR3 sequence is CASSFLTGGSHEQYF. CDR3 DNA: TGTGCCAGCAGTTTCCTGACAGGGGGGTCCCACGAGCAGTACTTC.

This clonotype has just a few counts. This rearrangement joins TRBV5-4 to TRBJ1-2; no definite D call. The CDR3 extends over 13 amino acids. CDR1 SGHNT and CDR2 YYREEE come from the germline V gene (reference sequence). V was cut by 1 base and J by 2 bases, with 6 bases left in between. The CDR3 spells CASSLYRNYGYTF. The CDR3 DNA is TGTGCCAGCAGCTTGTATAGGAACTATGGCTACACCTTC.

This clonotype was detected ten times or more. This chain links TRBV12-5 with TRBJ1-1, with D maybe TRBD1 (6 bases). The CDR3 runs to 14 residues. Germline V CDR1 and CDR2: LGHNT, FRNRAP. Trimming removed 3 bases at V and 2 bases at J, with 10 bases between. This CDR3 is CASGFETGNTEAFF. The CDR3 DNA sequence: TGTGCTAGTGGTTTTGAGACAGGAAACACTGAAGCTTTCTTT. The full variable domain, rest sourced from reference TRBV12-5 and TRBJ1-1, is DARVTQTPRHKVTEMGQEVTMRCQPILGHNTVFWYRQTMMQGLELLAYFRNRAPLDDSGMPKDRFSAEMPDATLATLKIQPSEPRDSAVYFCASGFETGNTEAFFGQGTRLTVV.

This clonotype was picked up many times. The V call is TRBV4-1, the J call TRBJ1-6; D not certain. In germline, CDR1 is MGHRA, CDR2 YSYEKL. The CDR3 spans 16 residues. Trimming took off 0 bases at V and 7 bases at J, with 13 bases between the two ends. The CDR3 coding sequence is TGCGCCAGCAGCCAAGATCAAGGACTGGTAAATTCACCCCTCCACTTT. Its protein product is CASSQDQGLVNSPLHF.

J is TRBJ1-1 and V is TRBV7-2; D gene ambiguous. V gave up 1 base and J gave up 4 bases, with 13 bases separating them. The CDR3 has 15 residues. In germline, CDR1 is SGHTA, CDR2 FQGNSA. The CDR3 DNA sequence: TGTGCCAGCAGCTTAGTGACCGGTTCGGGCACTGAAGCTTTCTTT. This codes for CASSLVTGSGTEAFF.

In its sample, this clonotype was seen many times. The chain has TRBV12-3 or TRBV12-4 and TRBJ1-4; D gene unclear. The CDR3 is made up of 18 amino acids. V was shortened by 3 bases and J by 4 bases, with 21 bases between the two germline ends. The CDR3 loop reads CASSLGRAWTPLNEKLFF. DNA for the CDR3: TGTGCCAGCAGTTTGGGCAGAGCTTGGACGCCCCTTAATGAAAAACTGTTTTTT.

This clonotype has a count of ten or more. This chain connects TRBV28 to TRBJ2-5; perhaps TRBD1 as D (5 bases). Trimming cost V 4 bases and J 1 base, with 19 bases left between them. Germline V gene data show CDR1 as MDHEN and CDR2 as SYDVKM. The CDR3 is 17 amino acids. The CDR3 coding sequence is TGTGCCAGCAGTTCCAAACAGACAGCCTTTATCCAAGAGACCCAGTACTTC. It translates to CASSSKQTAFIQETQYF.

The V call is TRBV19, the J call TRBJ1-2, with 7 bases identical to TRBD1. The CDR3 is made up of 13 amino acids. Looked up from germline, CDR1 is LNHDA and CDR2 is SQIVND (reference sequence). V gave up 7 bases and J gave up 6 bases; unmatched junction bases: 8. The CDR3 region has the DNA TGTGCCAGTAATTCCCAGGGGGTAGATGGCTACACCTTC. Translation: CASNSQGVDGYTF.

This sequence joins TRBV2 and TRBJ2-7; 7 nucleotides align to TRBD2. Per germline, CDR1 SNHLY and CDR2 FYNNEI. J was trimmed by 4 bases and V by 2 bases; bases with no gene match: 8. This CDR3 has 15 residues. The CDR3: CASSELAVVPYEQYF. CDR3 coding DNA: TGTGCCAGCAGTGAACTAGCGGTCGTTCCTTACGAGCAGTACTTC.

The V call is TRBV5-8, the J call TRBJ2-1, with 7 positions matching TRBD2. The V gene's germline CDR1 is SGHTS and CDR2 YDEGEE. Trimming at V came to 2 bases and at J to 4 bases, leaving 9 bases not matched to a gene. This CDR3 comprises 16 residues. The CDR3 DNA reads as TGTGCCAGCAGCTTCTTCCTCGGGGAGGGTTACAATGAGCAGTTCTTC. Amino acids: CASSFFLGEGYNEQFF. Combining the CDR3 with reference TRBV5-8 and TRBJ2-1 gives the whole variable domain EAGVTQSPTHLIKTRGQQATLRCSPISGHTSVYWYQQALGLGLQFLLWYDEGEERNRGNFPPRFSGRQFPNYSSELNVNALELEDSALYLCASSFFLGEGYNEQFFGPGTRLTVL.

The table lists this clonotype with a few counts. This CDR3 is CASSLEGGWETQYF. In nucleotides, the CDR3 is TGTGCCAGCAGCTTGGAGGGTGGCTGGGAGACCCAGTACTTC. This rearrangement joins TRBV5-8 to TRBJ2-5; D ambiguous. Trimming removed 0 bases from V and 5 bases from J, with 11 bases in between. This CDR3 has 14 residues. CDR1 is SGHTS, CDR2 YDEGEE, per germline.

This clonotype was detected a few times. This chain joins TRBV15 and TRBJ1-5; 8 positions agree with TRBD1. J was trimmed by 4 bases and V by 1 base; bases with no gene match: 3. The CDR3 covers 15 residues. Germline CDR1 LNHNV, CDR2 YYDKDF (reference sequence). The CDR3 DNA follows: TGTGCCACCAGCAGAGGGACAGGGAATAATCAGCCCCAGCATTTT. Residues: CATSRGTGNNQPQHF.

Many counts were recorded for this clonotype. This sequence joins TRBV19 and TRBJ2-3; D possibly uses TRBD1 or TRBD2 (5 bases each). V gave up 2 bases and J gave up 2 bases, with 14 bases separating them. Germline assignment: CDR1 LNHDA and CDR2 SQIVND (reference sequence). The CDR3 has 16 amino acids. CDR3 sequence (DNA): TGTGCCAGTAGTATACCCTCCCCGGGGCACACAGATACGCAGTATTTT. Translated: CASSIPSPGHTDTQYF.

CDR3 nucleotides: TGTGCCAGCAGTTACCGGAATACCTACGAGCAGTACTTC. Translating it yields CASSYRNTYEQYF. The rearrangement uses TRBV6-5 and TRBJ2-7; no reliable D call. Germline V gene lookup returns CDR1 MNHEY and CDR2 SVGAGI. This CDR3 region has 13 residues. Trimming left V 2 bases short and J 2 bases short, with 7 bases between.

This clonotype was seen ten or more times. The J gene is TRBJ1-2, the V gene TRBV20-1; no definite D call. The CDR3 runs 12 residues. Germline values: CDR1 DFQATT, CDR2 SNEGSKA (reference sequence). The V end lost 1 base, the J end lost 9 bases, and 12 bases lay between the germline ends. CDR3: CSARGTGLRYTF. The CDR3 DNA reads as TGCAGTGCTAGAGGGACCGGCCTGCGCTACACCTTC.